Listed here are 20 T cell receptor beta chains from one sample, sequenced in a study of T cell responses to AZD1222 COVID-19 vaccine. Profiled with immunoSEQ multiplex PCR; TCRdb holds only in-frame clones, not every one. The sample has approximately 100,000 clones; about 86% are singletons. The input for sequencing was peripheral blood, taken on day 0 of AZD1222 vaccination. The receptor source for this set is an adult in good health.

V gene TRBV19 combines with J gene TRBJ1-6; 9 nucleotides line up with TRBD1. CDR3 size: 14 residues. V lost 7 bases, J lost 6 bases, and 4 bases stayed unmatched. Per germline, CDR1 LNHDA and CDR2 SQIVND (reference sequence). The CDR3 spells CASTPTGGNSPLHF. In nucleotides, the CDR3 is TGTGCCAGTACCCCGACAGGGGGTAATTCACCCCTCCACTTT.

The rearrangement uses TRBV28 and TRBJ1-5; possibly TRBD1 for D (5 bases). V was clipped by 7 bases and J by 10 bases, with 17 bases between them. This CDR3 region has 13 residues. From germline, CDR1 is MDHEN and CDR2 SYDVKM. CDR3 nucleotide sequence: TGTGCCAGCATCGGGGACGACTATCGTCCCCAGCATTTT. It is translated as CASIGDDYRPQHF.

This clone was picked up a small number of times. The V gene is TRBV7-8, the J gene TRBJ2-3, with D perhaps TRBD1 (5 bases). V was shortened by 5 bases and J by 6 bases, with 12 bases between the two germline ends. The germline CDR1 and CDR2 sequences are SGHVS and FQNEAQ. CDR3 length: 13 amino acids. CDR3 sequence: CASSPTAGDTQYF. CDR3 nucleotides: TGTGCCAGCAGCCCTACAGCAGGGGATACGCAGTATTTT.

V usage is TRBV28 and J usage is TRBJ1-5; D possibly corresponds to TRBD1 (5 bases). Trimming took off 6 bases at V and 1 base at J, with 16 bases between the two ends. Germline lookup yields CDR1 MDHEN and CDR2 SYDVKM. The CDR3 is 16 amino acids. CDR3 residues: CASSPLRGSSNQPQHF. CDR3 DNA: TGTGCCAGCAGCCCCTTGCGGGGGTCGAGCAATCAGCCCCAGCATTTT.

This sequence joins TRBV7-9 and TRBJ2-7, with D tentatively TRBD2 (5 bases). This CDR3 contains 14 residues. Trimming pared 1 base from V and 2 bases from J, leaving 9 bases between. Germline V lookup: CDR1 SEHNR, CDR2 FQNEAQ (reference sequence). CDR3 protein: CASSLGGGTYEQYF. The CDR3 bases are TGTGCCAGCAGCTTAGGTGGAGGCACCTACGAGCAGTACTTC.

The chain has TRBV30 and TRBJ2-2; D might be TRBD2 (5 bases). The CDR3 contains 11 residues. Germline values: CDR1 GTSNPN, CDR2 SVGIG (reference sequence). V was cut by 6 bases and J by 6 bases, with 8 bases left in between. CDR3 protein: CACRRPGELFF. The DNA for the CDR3 is TGTGCCTGTAGGAGGCCCGGGGAGCTGTTTTTT.

This chain links TRBV6-2 or TRBV6-3 with TRBJ2-7; perhaps TRBD1 as D (6 bases). CDR1 MNHEY and CDR2 SVGEGT come from the germline V gene. V was pared by 0 bases and J by 3 bases, with 12 bases between. The CDR3 is made up of 15 amino acids. CDR3 protein: CASSYSTGFDYEQYF. As DNA, the CDR3 is TGTGCCAGCAGTTACTCGACAGGATTTGACTACGAGCAGTACTTC.

V usage is TRBV29-1 and J usage is TRBJ2-7; 9 bases map to TRBD2. Trimming took 6 bases from V and 4 from J; bases not matched to a gene: 7. The CDR3 contains 13 residues. Germline V gene sequence: CDR1 SQVTM, CDR2 ANQGSEA. In DNA form, the CDR3 reads TGCAGCGTCTATAGCGGGAGCGGGTACGAGCAGTACTTC. Amino acid sequence: CSVYSGSGYEQYF.

The chain combines TRBV12-3 or TRBV12-4 with TRBJ1-3; tentatively, D is TRBD1 (5 bases). CDR3 size: 11 residues. Trimming took 6 bases from V and 12 from J, leaving 12 bases between them. CDR3 protein: CASSSGTGIYF. In nucleotides, the CDR3 is TGTGCCAGCAGCTCCGGGACCGGCATATATTTT.

The chain recombines TRBV15 with TRBJ2-1; 14 positions agree with TRBD2. The trim removed 4 bases at V and 8 bases at J, leaving 13 bases unmatched. The CDR3 is 18 amino acids. CDR1 and CDR2 (germline): LNHNV, YYDKDF (reference sequence). CDR3 nucleotide sequence: TGTGCCACCAGCATAGGAAAACGACTAGCGGGAGGGAGGGATGAGCAGTTCTTC. This sequence encodes CATSIGKRLAGGRDEQFF.

The chain recombines TRBV7-3 with TRBJ1-1; D not certain. The germline CDR1 and CDR2 sequences are SGHTA and FQGTGA. This CDR3 comprises 12 residues. V lost 2 bases to trimming and J lost 8 bases, with 9 bases between them. CDR3 loop: CASSLGGGEAFF. CDR3 bases: TGTGCCAGCAGCTTAGGAGGCGGGGAAGCTTTCTTT.

The V gene is TRBV19, the J gene TRBJ2-1, with 16 bases matching TRBD2. This CDR3 is 21 amino acids long. Germline loops: CDR1 LNHDA, CDR2 SQIVND (reference sequence). Unmatched junction bases numbered 11, after V lost 3 bases and J lost 0 bases. CDR3 DNA: TGTGCCAGTAGTATTAAGGGACTAGCGGGAGGGCCTCAGGGCTCCTACAATGAGCAGTTCTTC. This gives the protein CASSIKGLAGGPQGSYNEQFF.

The rearrangement links TRBV11-2 to TRBJ2-7; D call uncertain. CDR3 length: 15 amino acids. V lost 1 base and J lost 0, with 10 bases in between. Germline V lookup: CDR1 SGHAT, CDR2 FQNNGV. CDR3 DNA sequence: TGTGCCAGCAGCTTAGGATGGCGCGGCTCCTACGAGCAGTACTTC. Its protein is CASSLGWRGSYEQYF.

The chain carries TRBV7-2 and TRBJ1-1; D unclear. The CDR3 is made up of 13 amino acids. V gave up 1 base and J gave up 6 bases, with 9 bases separating them. Germline V gene lookup returns CDR1 SGHTA and CDR2 FQGNSA. CDR3 residues: CASSLGRVPEAFF. CDR3 nucleotide sequence: TGTGCCAGCAGCTTAGGTAGGGTACCTGAAGCTTTCTTT. The full variable domain, with the rest looked up from reference TRBV7-2 and TRBJ1-1, is GAGVSQSPSNKVTEKGKDVELRCDPISGHTALYWYRQSLGQGLEFLIYFQGNSAPDKSGLPSDRFSAERTGGSVSTLTIQRTQQEDSAVYLCASSLGRVPEAFFGQGTRLTVV.

The V gene is TRBV11-3, the J gene TRBJ1-6; D is possibly TRBD1 (5 bases). This CDR3 spans 13 amino acids. V was shortened by 0 bases and J by 9 bases, with 6 bases between the two germline ends. Germline CDR1 and CDR2: SGHNT and YENEEA. CDR3: CASSLDQGSPLHF. The CDR3 region has the DNA TGTGCCAGCAGCTTAGATCAGGGTTCACCCCTCCACTTT.

The chain carries TRBV27 and TRBJ2-6; TRBD1 aligns across 9 bases. Unmatched junction bases numbered 3, after V lost 6 bases and J lost 0 bases. The germline V gene encodes CDR1 MNHEY and CDR2 SMNVEV (reference sequence). The CDR3 runs to 16 residues. CDR3 protein: CASSQTGGSGANVLTF. CDR3 coding DNA: TGTGCCAGCAGCCAGACAGGGGGCTCTGGGGCCAACGTCCTGACTTTC.

This rearrangement joins TRBV29-1 to TRBJ2-2, with 8 nucleotides matching TRBD1. This CDR3 spans 16 amino acids. V dropped 4 bases and J dropped 5; count of bases not matched to a gene: 12. Germline values: CDR1 SQVTM, CDR2 ANQGSEA. The chain's CDR3 is CSVGGASRGRTGELFF. DNA of the CDR3: TGCAGCGTTGGGGGAGCCTCCAGGGGGCGAACCGGGGAGCTGTTTTTT.

CDR3 residues: CASSLELNYGYTF. The CDR3 DNA reads TGTGCCAGCAGCCTTGAACTTAACTATGGCTACACCTTC. The chain links TRBV3-1 (or the pseudogene TRBV3-2) to TRBJ1-2; no clear D gene. CDR3 length equals 13 residues. Germline V gene lookup returns CDR1 LGHDT and CDR2 YNNKEL (reference sequence). Deletions cut 4 bases from V and 1 base from J, with 7 bases between.

V gene TRBV4-3 combines with J gene TRBJ2-3; D perhaps matches TRBD2 (6 bases). The germline V and J ends were trimmed by 0 bases and 2 bases, with 12 bases remaining between them. Germline loops: CDR1 LGHNA, CDR2 YSLEER. The CDR3 runs to 16 residues. CDR3 sequence reads: CASSQDSGGYTDTQYF. CDR3 coding DNA: TGCGCCAGCAGCCAAGATTCTGGAGGGTACACAGATACGCAGTATTTT.

The V and J genes are TRBV3-1 (or the pseudogene TRBV3-2) and TRBJ1-3, with no clear D. Trimming stripped 0 bases from V and 0 bases from J, with 6 bases between. From germline, CDR1 is LGHDT and CDR2 YNNKEL (reference sequence). The CDR3 contains 15 residues. The DNA for the CDR3 is TGTGCCAGCAGCCAAGAAATTATCTCTGGAAACACCATATATTTT. This encodes CASSQEIISGNTIYF.